This T cell receptor beta chain was sequenced for a study of cytomegalovirus exposure and HLA in healthy donors. On the study more broadly: In a previous analysis, some 110 million unique TCR beta sequences were found from about 190 million T cells. Overall study findings and caveats: Among the most significant clusters, several appeared linked to common viral pathogens in a later analysis. The investigators catalogued about 170 TCR beta chains as cytomegalovirus-associated. Earlier analysis looked at TCR beta V segments, and most were productive about 87% or about 30% of the time.

With respect to this clone: Its antigen is unknown.

Germline loops: CDR1 MGHRA, CDR2 YSYEKL. The CDR3 extends over 13 amino acids. Between the trimmed V and J ends, which lost 7 bases and 6 bases, there was a span of 15 bases. This PCR relied on a set of 60 Vbeta primers and 13 Jbeta primers. Assay: immunoSEQ multiplex PCR; the TCRdb copy retains only in-frame clones and omits some. The sample has under 200,000 clones; around 80% are singletons. The TCR was taken from a woman aged 45-65 years in good health and CMV-seronegative. The chain couples TRBV4-1 to TRBJ1-1; tentatively, D is TRBD1 (6 bases). The specimen sequenced was PBMCs. The CDR3 loop reads CASNRWGGSEAFF. Written as DNA, the CDR3 is TGCGCCAGCAACCGGTGGGGGGGCTCTGAAGCTTTCTTT.